A selection of T cell receptor beta chains follows, all from one sample in a study of blood T cell repertoires in COVID-19. Produced via immunoSEQ multiplex PCR; TCRdb's table is partial and in-frame only. This sample has about 390,000 clones, with 80% to 90% found just once. The specimen sequenced was PBMCs or T cells enriched from blood (not recorded which). The receptors come from a woman aged 45 to 65 who had recovered from COVID-19. CDR3s include the opening cysteine and the closing phenylalanine or tryptophan. The D gene is left open where the match is weak. Size values are once, few and many counts, or a class for expanded clones, and some rows have none.

d_gene: NA; v_gene: TRBV4-2; j_gene: TRBJ1-1; abundance: NA; len: 15; CDR3aa: CASSQDSKGGTEAFF; CDR3nt: TGTGCCAGCAGCCAAGATTCGAAAGGAGGCACTGAAGCTTTCTTT
d_gene: NA; v_gene: TRBV5-6; j_gene: TRBJ1-5; abundance: NA; len: 17; CDR3aa: CASSLEGRGLSNQPQHF; CDR3nt: TGTGCCAGCAGCTTGGAGGGCAGGGGCCTAAGCAATCAGCCCCAGCATTTT
d_gene: NA; v_gene: TRBV5-4; j_gene: TRBJ1-6; abundance: NA; len: 14; CDR3aa: CASSLDSTNSPLHF; CDR3nt: TGTGCCAGCAGCTTGGACAGCACGAATTCACCCCTCCACTTT
d_gene: TRBD2; v_gene: TRBV9; j_gene: TRBJ2-2; abundance: NA; len: 16; CDR3aa: CASSALAGGLAGELFF; CDR3nt: TGTGCCAGCAGCGCCTTAGCGGGGGGGCTCGCCGGGGAGCTGTTTTTT
d_gene: NA; v_gene: TRBV27; j_gene: TRBJ1-6; abundance: NA; len: 17; CDR3aa: CASSLSVLAGGNSPLHF; CDR3nt: TGTGCCAGCAGTTTATCTGTATTGGCGGGGGGAAATTCACCCCTCCACTTT
d_gene: TRBD2; v_gene: TRBV18; j_gene: TRBJ2-7; abundance: NA; len: 15; CDR3aa: CASSPAAGGPYEQYF; CDR3nt: TGTGCCAGCTCACCAGCGGCGGGGGGCCCGTACGAGCAGTACTTC
d_gene: NA; v_gene: TRBV25-1; j_gene: TRBJ1-4; abundance: NA; len: 15; CDR3aa: CASSRVAGAYEKLFF; CDR3nt: TGTGCCAGCAGTAGGGTTGCAGGGGCTTATGAAAAACTGTTTTTT
d_gene: NA; v_gene: TRBV19; j_gene: TRBJ2-5; abundance: NA; len: 14; CDR3aa: CATPRRLRQETQYF; CDR3nt: TGTGCCACCCCCCGGCGACTACGCCAAGAGACCCAGTACTTC
d_gene: NA; v_gene: TRBV19; j_gene: TRBJ1-5; abundance: NA; len: 15; CDR3aa: CASSIVLRREQPQHF; CDR3nt: TGTGCCAGTAGTATTGTTTTGCGCAGGGAACAGCCCCAGCATTTT
d_gene: NA; v_gene: TRBV18; j_gene: TRBJ2-1; abundance: NA; len: 16; CDR3aa: CASSPANQGSYNEQFF; CDR3nt: TGTGCCAGCTCACCGGCGAACCAGGGGTCCTACAATGAGCAGTTCTTC
d_gene: TRBD1; v_gene: TRBV10-3; j_gene: TRBJ1-4; abundance: once; len: 14; CDR3aa: CAISQGATNEKLFF; CDR3nt: TGTGCCATCTCACAGGGGGCGACTAATGAAAAACTGTTTTTT
d_gene: NA; v_gene: TRBV18; j_gene: TRBJ1-1; abundance: NA; len: 15; CDR3aa: CASSPPRAVNTEAFF; CDR3nt: TGTGCCAGCTCACCACCGCGGGCCGTGAACACTGAAGCTTTCTTT
d_gene: NA; v_gene: TRBV19; j_gene: TRBJ2-3; abundance: NA; len: 14; CDR3aa: CASSLQVSTDTQYF; CDR3nt: TGTGCCAGTAGTCTCCAGGTTAGCACAGATACGCAGTATTTT
d_gene: TRBD2; v_gene: TRBV7-2; j_gene: TRBJ2-7; abundance: NA; len: 15; CDR3aa: CASRIAGEPPYEQYF; CDR3nt: TGTGCCAGCAGGATAGCGGGGGAACCCCCCTACGAGCAGTACTTC
d_gene: NA; v_gene: TRBV7-2; j_gene: TRBJ1-1; abundance: NA; len: 14; CDR3aa: CASSLGAGNTEAFF; CDR3nt: TGTGCCAGCAGCTTAGGGGCGGGGAACACTGAAGCTTTCTTT
d_gene: TRBD2; v_gene: TRBV5-1; j_gene: TRBJ2-3; abundance: NA; len: 16; CDR3aa: CASSFIAGGPTDTQYF; CDR3nt: TGCGCCAGCAGCTTCATAGCGGGGGGGCCCACAGATACGCAGTATTTT
d_gene: NA; v_gene: TRBV5-1; j_gene: TRBJ1-4; abundance: NA; len: 15; CDR3aa: CASSLVSATNEKLFF; CDR3nt: TGCGCCAGCAGCTTGGTTTCAGCAACTAATGAAAAACTGTTTTTT
d_gene: NA; v_gene: TRBV3-1/TRBV3-2; j_gene: TRBJ1-1; abundance: NA; len: 14; CDR3aa: CASSHRGMNTEAFF; CDR3nt: TGTGCCAGCAGCCACCGGGGAATGAACACTGAAGCTTTCTTT
d_gene: TRBD1; v_gene: TRBV28; j_gene: TRBJ1-2; abundance: NA; len: 13; CDR3aa: CASSVVDRVENTF; CDR3nt: TGTGCCAGCAGTGTGGTAGACAGGGTCGAAAACACCTTC
d_gene: NA; v_gene: TRBV7-2; j_gene: TRBJ2-3; abundance: once; len: 17; CDR3aa: CASSPAILVGAPDTQYF; CDR3nt: TGTGCCAGCAGCCCGGCGATTTTGGTGGGCGCCCCAGATACGCAGTATTTT
d_gene: NA; v_gene: TRBV21-1; j_gene: TRBJ1-1; abundance: NA; len: 16; CDR3aa: CASSKSGLWAGTEAFF; CDR3nt: TGTGCCAGCAGCAAGAGCGGGCTATGGGCCGGCACTGAAGCTTTCTTT
d_gene: NA; v_gene: TRBV6-1; j_gene: TRBJ1-1; abundance: NA; len: 14; CDR3aa: CASSEGGAVTEAFF; CDR3nt: TGTGCCAGCAGTGAGGGGGGGGCGGTTACTGAAGCTTTCTTT
d_gene: NA; v_gene: TRBV2; j_gene: TRBJ1-6; abundance: NA; len: 14; CDR3aa: CASSDQGRNSPLHF; CDR3nt: TGTGCCAGCAGCGATCAGGGCCGTAATTCACCCCTCCACTTT